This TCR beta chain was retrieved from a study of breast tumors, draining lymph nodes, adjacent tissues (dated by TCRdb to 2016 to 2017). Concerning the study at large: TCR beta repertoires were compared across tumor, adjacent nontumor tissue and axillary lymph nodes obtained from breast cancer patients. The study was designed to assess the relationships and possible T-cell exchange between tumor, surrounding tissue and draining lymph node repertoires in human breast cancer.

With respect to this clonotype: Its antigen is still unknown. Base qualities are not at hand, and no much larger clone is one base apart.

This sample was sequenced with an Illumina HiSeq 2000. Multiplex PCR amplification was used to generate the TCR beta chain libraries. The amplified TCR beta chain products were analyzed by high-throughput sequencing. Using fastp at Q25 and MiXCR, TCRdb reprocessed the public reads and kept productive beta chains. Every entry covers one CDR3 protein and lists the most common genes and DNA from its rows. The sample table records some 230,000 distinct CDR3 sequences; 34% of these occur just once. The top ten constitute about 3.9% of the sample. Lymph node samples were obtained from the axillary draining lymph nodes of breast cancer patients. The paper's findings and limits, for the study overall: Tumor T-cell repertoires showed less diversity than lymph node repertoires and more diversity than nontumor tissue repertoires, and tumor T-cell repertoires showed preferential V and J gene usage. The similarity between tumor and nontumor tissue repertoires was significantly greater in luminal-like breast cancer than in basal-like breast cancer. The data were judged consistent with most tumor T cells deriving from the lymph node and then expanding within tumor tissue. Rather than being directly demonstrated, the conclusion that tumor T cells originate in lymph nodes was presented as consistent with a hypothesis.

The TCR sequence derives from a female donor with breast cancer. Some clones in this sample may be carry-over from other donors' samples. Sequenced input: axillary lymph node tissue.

The CDR3 reads as follows: CASSGDGGAGNTIYF. DNA sequence: TGTGCCAGCAGTGGGGATGGCGGGGCTGGAAACACCATATATTTT. In this chain, TRBV2 is recombined with TRBJ1-3, with no reliable assignment of the D segment. The V and J ends are trimmed by 4 bases and 2 bases, leaving 12 bases between them. Per the germline V gene, SNHLY is the CDR1 and FYNNEI is the CDR2. The CDR3 contains 15 residues, cysteine and phenylalanine counted. Of all the DNA, just the CDR3 is kept, 45 bases in frame from base 1.